This T cell receptor (beta chain) was obtained from a study of cytomegalovirus exposure and HLA in healthy donors. On the study more broadly: Sequencing of about 179 million T cells in an earlier analysis found some 100 million unique TCR beta sequences.

Trimming left V 1 base short and J 1 base short, with 13 bases between. Looked up from germline, CDR1 is SGHVS and CDR2 is FQNEAQ. The length of the CDR3 is 16 residues. Note on this clone: The antigen is undetermined.

Study-wide findings and caveats: Sequencing likely produced, as an artifact, a cluster of highly shared sequence variants. Some TCR beta chains (164 of them) were listed as cytomegalovirus-associated. Earlier results showed most TCR beta V segments being productive about 90% or about 30% of the time.

Amplification used 60 Vbeta primers and 13 Jbeta primers. TCRdb's table, derived via immunoSEQ multiplex PCR, lists solely in-frame clones and lacks some. The sample lists 50,000 to 60,000 clones, approximately 70% occurring once. The sequenced sample consisted of PBMCs. This chain uses TRBV7-8 with TRBJ1-1; tentatively, D is TRBD1 (5 bases). The clonotype originates from a man aged 18 to 35 in good health and CMV-seronegative. The chain's CDR3 is CASSLGRGFQNTEAFF. CDR3 sequence (DNA): TGTGCCAGCAGCTTAGGGCGGGGGTTCCAGAACACTGAAGCTTTCTTT. Filled out from reference TRBV7-8 and TRBJ1-1, the complete variable domain reads GAGVSQSPRYKVAKRGQDVALRCDPISGHVSLFWYQQALGQGPEFLTYFQNEAQLDKSGLPSDRFFAERPEGSVSTLKIQRTQQEDSAVYLCASSLGRGFQNTEAFFGQGTRLTVV.